One sample yielded the 8 T cell receptor beta chains listed below, sequenced in a study of OX40 agonist ivuxolimab in advanced cancers. TCRdb's table, derived via immunoSEQ multiplex PCR, lists solely in-frame clones and lacks some. The sample lists 60,000 to 65,000 clones, about 90% seen once, with less than 6% in the top ten. This sample comprised CD4+ or CD8+ T cells sorted from blood, obtained in a trial of the OX40 agonist ivuxolimab. These receptors were collected from an adult with an advanced solid tumor such as melanoma, head and neck, liver or kidney cancer.

V and J are TRBV27 and TRBJ1-5; TRBD1 aligns across 10 bases. V lost 5 bases and J lost 2; bases outside the gene matches: 3. The CDR3 has 15 residues. Germline loops: CDR1 MNHEY, CDR2 SMNVEV (reference sequence). This chain's CDR3 is CASSVTGGGNQPQHF. Written as DNA, the CDR3 is TGTGCCAGCAGTGTGACAGGGGGCGGCAATCAGCCCCAGCATTTT.

This clone was counted once. The chain is built from TRBV30 and TRBJ2-7; the D is unclear. The germline gives CDR1 GTSNPN, CDR2 SVGIG (reference sequence). CDR3 size: 12 residues. Trimming took 2 bases from V and 2 from J, leaving 7 bases between them. CDR3 protein: CAWSRGPYEQYF. For the CDR3, the DNA is TGTGCCTGGAGTAGAGGTCCCTACGAGCAGTACTTC.

The chain carries TRBV27 and TRBJ1-4; a weak D match, TRBD1 (6 bases). Germline CDR1 reads MNHEY; CDR2 reads SMNVEV (reference sequence). Trimming cost V 5 bases and J 14 bases, with 21 bases left between them. The CDR3 has 14 amino acids. The CDR3, as DNA: TGTGCCAGCAGTCCCGGGACAACACCTTTGGGGCTGTTTTTT. This gives the protein CASSPGTTPLGLFF.

V is TRBV15 and J is TRBJ2-7, with D perhaps TRBD1 (5 bases). V shed 8 bases and J shed 6 bases, with 17 bases lying between them. The CDR3 totals 13 residues. The germline CDR1 and CDR2 sequences are LNHNV and YYDKDF (reference sequence). As DNA, the CDR3 is TGTGCCACCGCAGAGTGGACATCCGGCGAGCAGTACTTC. Its translation is CATAEWTSGEQYF.

The chain links TRBV5-1 to TRBJ2-1, with a weak D call TRBD1 (5 bases). The V gene's germline CDR1 is SGHRS and CDR2 YFSETQ. This CDR3 spans 15 amino acids. V gave up 6 bases and J gave up 1 base, with 14 bases separating them. The CDR3 loop reads CASIPGRGSYNEQFF. Written as DNA, the CDR3 is TGCGCCAGCATCCCCGGTAGGGGTTCCTACAATGAGCAGTTCTTC.

CDR3 bases: TGCAGCGTTGGTTTTAGCGGGAGGGTTACCGGGGAGCTGTTTTTT. Encoded protein: CSVGFSGRVTGELFF. This chain links TRBV29-1 with TRBJ2-2, with 11 bases lining up with TRBD2. The CDR3 totals 15 residues. The germline gives CDR1 SQVTM, CDR2 ANQGSEA. The V segment lost 4 bases and the J segment 5 bases; nucleotides outside the gene matches: 6.

The chain carries TRBV11-2 and TRBJ2-2, with D perhaps TRBD1 or TRBD2 (5 bases each). Germline V gives CDR1 SGHAT, CDR2 FQNNGV. This CDR3 comprises 16 residues. Trimming removed 1 base at V and 6 bases at J, with 15 bases between. This chain's CDR3 is CASSLARGPLPGELFF. CDR3 sequence (DNA): TGTGCCAGCAGCTTAGCCCGGGGCCCCCTGCCCGGGGAGCTGTTTTTT.

V and J are TRBV7-3 and TRBJ2-3, with TRBD2 as a possible D gene (5 bases). Germline V CDR1 and CDR2: SGHTA, FQGTGA. The V and J ends lost 8 bases and 5 bases respectively, with 20 bases between them. The CDR3 contains 15 residues. DNA of the CDR3: TGTGCCAGCTCCACCAGCGGTCAAAGTGGAGATACGCAGTATTTT. Translated, it gives CASSTSGQSGDTQYF.